This paragraph reports one TCR beta chain. Antigen unknown. V shed 3 bases and J 6 bases; nucleotides not matched to a gene: 3. This CDR3 is 13 amino acids long. Germline V CDR1 and CDR2: SGHVS, FNYEAQ. This entry belongs to a study of radiotherapy plus CTLA-4 blockade in lung cancer. The table came from immunoSEQ multiplex PCR; TCRdb's copy has only in-frame clones and leaves some out. The table shows 40,000 to 55,000 clones, with 86% occurring only once. Study results and caveats: TCR clones originating in tumors grew in number in blood after radiotherapy plus ipilimumab.

This material consisted of peripheral blood, taken from a patient treated with radiotherapy plus ipilimumab. This TCR was sampled from a human donor with non-small cell lung cancer that progressed on radiotherapy plus ipilimumab. Some clones in this sample may be carry-over from other donors' samples. The chain employs TRBV7-6 and TRBJ2-7; 9 bases fit TRBD1. CDR3: CASSFTGGGEQYF. The CDR3 DNA follows: TGTGCCAGCAGCTTCACAGGGGGCGGCGAGCAGTACTTC.